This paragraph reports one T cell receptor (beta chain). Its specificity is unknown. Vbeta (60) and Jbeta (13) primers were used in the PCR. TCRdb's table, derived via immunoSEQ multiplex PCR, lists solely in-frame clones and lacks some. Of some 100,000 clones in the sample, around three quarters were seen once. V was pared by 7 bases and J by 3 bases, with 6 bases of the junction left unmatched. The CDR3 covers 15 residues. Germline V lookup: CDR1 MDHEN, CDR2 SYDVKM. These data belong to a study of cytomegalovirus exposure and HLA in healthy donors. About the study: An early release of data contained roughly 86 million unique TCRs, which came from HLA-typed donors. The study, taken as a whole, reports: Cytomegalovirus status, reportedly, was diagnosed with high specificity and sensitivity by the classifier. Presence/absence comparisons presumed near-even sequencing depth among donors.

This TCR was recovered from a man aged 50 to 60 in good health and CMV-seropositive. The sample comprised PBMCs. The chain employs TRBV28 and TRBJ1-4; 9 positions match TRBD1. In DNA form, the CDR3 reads TGTGCCAGCACCCCAGGGACAGGGCCTAATGAAAAACTGTTTTTT. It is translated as CASTPGTGPNEKLFF. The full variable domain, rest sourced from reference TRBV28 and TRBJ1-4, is DVKVTQSSRYLVKRTGEKVFLECVQDMDHENMFWYRQDPGLGLRLIYFSYDVKMKEKGDIPEGYSVSREKKERFSLILESASTNQTSMYLCASTPGTGPNEKLFFGSGTQLSVL.